This entry lists 19 T cell receptor beta chains sequenced from one sample in a study of blood T cell repertoires in COVID-19. The table came from immunoSEQ multiplex PCR; TCRdb's copy has only in-frame clones and leaves some out. The sample consists of a few hundred thousand clones, roughly nine tenths of them appearing once. The sample consisted of PBMCs or T cells enriched from blood (not recorded which). The receptors here all came from a woman aged 40 to 55 who had been exposed to COVID-19.

V and J are TRBV18 and TRBJ1-2, with TRBD1 as a possible D gene (6 bases). Germline CDR1 KGHSH, CDR2 LQKENI. The V and J ends lost 0 bases and 8 bases respectively, with 13 bases between them. This CDR3 region has 14 residues. The DNA for the CDR3 is TGTGCCAGCTCACCACCACGGACAGTTGGCGGCTACACCTTC. Translated, it gives CASSPPRTVGGYTF.

The chain couples TRBV3-1 (or the pseudogene TRBV3-2) to TRBJ2-3; 8 bases align to TRBD1. In germline, CDR1 is LGHDT, CDR2 YNNKEL (reference sequence). CDR3 length equals 18 residues. Trimming at V came to 1 base and at J to 1 base, leaving 10 bases not matched to a gene. In DNA, the CDR3 is TGTGCCAGCAGCCAAGTTTTGGCAGGGGGCTCCCGCACAGATACGCAGTATTTT. Amino acid sequence: CASSQVLAGGSRTDTQYF.

This sequence joins TRBV4-3 and TRBJ2-1; 7 bases map to TRBD2. The CDR3 sequence is 17 residues long. CDR1 and CDR2 (germline): LGHNA, YSLEER. V dropped 1 base and J dropped 7; count of bases not matched to a gene: 13. CDR3 sequence: CASSQGGVAGSLNEQFF. The CDR3 DNA follows: TGCGCCAGCAGCCAAGGGGGAGTAGCGGGTAGCTTAAATGAGCAGTTCTTC.

The V gene is TRBV7-3, the J gene TRBJ1-2; 7 nucleotides agree with TRBD1. The germline V gene has CDR1 SGHTA and CDR2 FQGTGA. The CDR3 sequence is 13 residues long. V gave up 5 bases and J gave up 6 bases; unmatched junction bases: 6. CDR3 sequence: CASSPRTGDGYTF. The DNA for the CDR3 is TGTGCCAGCAGCCCGCGAACAGGGGATGGCTACACCTTC.

This chain links TRBV5-8 with TRBJ2-5, with D possibly being TRBD2 (5 bases). The germline gives CDR1 SGHTS, CDR2 YDEGEE. V was trimmed by 2 bases and J by 5 bases, leaving 28 bases between them. The CDR3 length is 19 residues. The CDR3, as DNA: TGTGCCAGCAGCTTCAACGGAGGAGGTTTGTCGTCGTTCCGGGAGACCCAGTACTTC. Residues: CASSFNGGGLSSFRETQYF.

V and J are TRBV24-1 and TRBJ2-7; a possible D gene is TRBD2 (6 bases). CDR1 KGHDR and CDR2 SFDVKD come from the germline V gene. The CDR3 covers 13 residues. V lost 4 bases and J lost 1, with 7 bases in between. The CDR3 loop is CATSDGGSYEQYF. The CDR3 DNA reads as TGTGCCACCAGTGACGGGGGATCCTACGAGCAGTACTTC.

The chain joins TRBV19 to TRBJ1-1; 7 nucleotides align to TRBD1. Germline V gives CDR1 LNHDA, CDR2 SQIVND (reference sequence). The CDR3 has 13 residues. V shed 4 bases and J 5 bases; nucleotides not matched to a gene: 4. In DNA, the CDR3 is TGTGCCAGTAGTACTGGACAGGCGACTGAAGCTTTCTTT. This gives the protein CASSTGQATEAFF.

The rearrangement uses TRBV7-3 and TRBJ2-6; tentative D call: TRBD1 (5 bases). The CDR3 consists of 17 residues. V gave up 4 bases and J gave up 0 bases, with 13 bases separating them. Germline V gene sequence: CDR1 SGHTA, CDR2 FQGTGA. The CDR3 is CASSYTGAYSGANVLTF. The CDR3 DNA sequence: TGTGCCAGCAGCTATACAGGTGCCTACTCTGGGGCCAACGTCCTGACTTTC.

The chain combines TRBV5-1 with TRBJ2-1, with 9 bases matching TRBD1. Looked up from germline, CDR1 is SGHRS and CDR2 is YFSETQ. V dropped 3 bases and J dropped 6; count of bases not matched to a gene: 7. CDR3 size: 15 residues. In DNA, the CDR3 is TGCGCCAGCAGCTCCGGGACAGGGCGCGGCAATGAGCAGTTCTTC. Translation: CASSSGTGRGNEQFF.

This clone was seen only once. V gene TRBV15 combines with J gene TRBJ1-5, with D possibly TRBD1 on 5 matching bases. CDR3 length: 17 amino acids. Trimming removed 2 bases at V and 0 bases at J, with 14 bases between. Per the germline V gene, CDR1 is LNHNV and CDR2 is YYDKDF (reference sequence). The CDR3 region is CATSRLRGTFSNQPQHF. Written as DNA, the CDR3 is TGTGCCACCAGCAGATTAAGGGGAACCTTTAGCAATCAGCCCCAGCATTTT.

V is TRBV21-1 and J is TRBJ2-7; the D call in the table, TRBD1, was not verified against the DNA. TRBV21-1 is shown as a pseudogene. This CDR3 comprises 17 residues. This CDR3 reads CASSKGGQDRGPYEQYF. The CDR3 DNA reads TGTGCCAGCAGCAAAGGAGGTCAGGACAGGGGGCCCTACGAGCAGTACTTC.

V and J are TRBV25-1 and TRBJ2-7; 8 nucleotides align to TRBD1. Germline V gene sequence: CDR1 MGHDK, CDR2 SYGVNS. The CDR3 loop spans 14 amino acids. With V trimmed by 4 bases and J by 5 bases, 7 bases remained unmatched. CDR3 region: CASSGRDRFNEQYF. As DNA, the CDR3 is TGTGCCAGCAGTGGGCGGGACAGGTTTAACGAGCAGTACTTC.

This rearrangement joins TRBV29-1 to TRBJ1-3, with D perhaps matching TRBD1 (6 bases). V gave up 7 bases and J gave up 0 bases, with 13 bases separating them. Looked up from germline, CDR1 is SQVTM and CDR2 is ANQGSEA. The CDR3 is 14 residues long. The CDR3 sequence is CSGGQGNSGNTIYF. The CDR3 DNA reads TGCAGCGGGGGTCAGGGGAACTCTGGAAACACCATATATTTT.

Concerning this clone itself: Within the sample, other DNA sequences also encode this same CDR3. The rearrangement uses TRBV7-2 and TRBJ2-7; TRBD2 agrees at 10 bases. The V gene's germline CDR1 is SGHTA and CDR2 FQGNSA. Losses at the gene ends were 4 bases for V and 2 bases for J; bases not matched to a gene: 5. There are 15 residues in the CDR3. The CDR3 DNA sequence: TGTGCCAGCAGCTCCCGGACTAGCGGCACCTACGAGCAGTACTTC. It yields the protein CASSSRTSGTYEQYF. The full variable domain, with the rest looked up from reference TRBV7-2 and TRBJ2-7, is GAGVSQSPSNKVTEKGKDVELRCDPISGHTALYWYRQSLGQGLEFLIYFQGNSAPDKSGLPSDRFSAERTGGSVSTLTIQRTQQEDSAVYLCASSSRTSGTYEQYFGPGTRLTVT.

A single count supports this clone. This chain uses TRBV27 with TRBJ2-5; D gene uncertain. V gave up 2 bases and J gave up 2 bases, with 6 bases separating them. The CDR3 is 13 amino acids. The germline V gene has CDR1 MNHEY and CDR2 SMNVEV (reference sequence). CDR3 DNA sequence: TGTGCCAGCAGTTTAGTGCTACAAGAGACCCAGTACTTC. Amino acids: CASSLVLQETQYF.

This chain links TRBV15 with TRBJ2-2; TRBD2 agrees at 10 bases. This CDR3 is 18 amino acids long. Germline V gene sequence: CDR1 LNHNV, CDR2 YYDKDF (reference sequence). V gave up 1 base and J gave up 6 bases; unmatched junction bases: 11. CDR3 protein: CATSRGGSGRLPPGELFF. CDR3 DNA sequence: TGTGCCACCAGCAGAGGGGGTAGCGGGAGGTTACCCCCCGGGGAGCTGTTTTTT.

The chain is built from TRBV11-2 and TRBJ1-1, with TRBD1 matching over 9 bases. The J segment lost 3 bases and the V segment lost 4 bases, leaving 3 bases of the junction unmatched. The CDR3 runs to 14 residues. Germline CDR1 reads SGHAT; CDR2 reads FQNNGV. CDR3 DNA sequence: TGTGCCAGCAGCTGGCGGGACAGGGACACTGAAGCTTTCTTT. Translation gives CASSWRDRDTEAFF. Variable domain in full (rest from reference TRBV11-2 and TRBJ1-1): EAGVAQSPRYKIIEKRQSVAFWCNPISGHATLYWYQQILGQGPKLLIQFQNNGVVDDSQLPKDRFSAERLKGVDSTLKIQPAKLEDSAVYLCASSWRDRDTEAFFGQGTRLTVV.

The chain uses TRBV11-1 and TRBJ1-1; TRBD1 agrees at 11 bases. The CDR3 runs to 19 residues. Germline V gene sequence: CDR1 SGHAT, CDR2 FQDESV (reference sequence). V lost 0 bases to trimming and J lost 1 base; unmatched junction nucleotides: 10. The CDR3 loop reads CASSLAKDRGRDWNTEAFF. CDR3 nucleotides: TGTGCCAGCAGCTTAGCGAAGGACAGGGGGCGAGATTGGAACACTGAAGCTTTCTTT.

The CDR3 region is CASRQGLYEQYF. CDR3 nucleotides: TGTGCCAGTCGACAGGGTCTCTACGAGCAGTACTTC. The gene calls are TRBV2 and TRBJ2-7, with TRBD1 identical over 7 bases. The CDR3 contains 12 residues. After removal of 9 bases from V and 3 bases from J, the junction contained 5 bases not matched to a gene. Germline loops: CDR1 SNHLY, CDR2 FYNNEI.